The T cell receptor beta chain under discussion was sequenced for a study of human T cells and chemical hapten exposure. Looking at the study overall: Slight volume differences across pooled libraries mainly accounted for varying per-sample TCR yields.

Time point noted: healthy volunteer bleed at 6 weeks. Unfractionated whole blood yielded the extracted total RNA. The library tagged each cDNA molecule with unique molecular identifiers. Per the authors' pipeline: Sequenced samples showed a median of around 91,000 TCRs each, with counts running from about 22,000 to 700,000. TCRdb re-derived calls from the RACE reads in MiXCR, one entry per CDR3 protein. V and J calls and clone size were set by TCRdb, not the authors. The sample gives roughly 80,000 distinct CDR3 sequences, 8.6% of which show up once; around 1.7% is in the top ten. General study results and limits: TCRs at a frequency above 1 in 1000 stayed unchanged with DPC sensitization.

This clonotype was seen only a few times. Its specificity is unknown. CDR1 is MNHEY and CDR2 is SMNVEV in the germline V gene (reference sequence). V dropped 5 bases and J dropped 1 base, with 10 bases sitting between them. The CDR3 sequence is 14 residues long. The origin of this receptor is a female donor in good health. Some clones in this sample may be carry-over from other donors' samples. The V call is TRBV27, the J call TRBJ2-3; D remains unclear. The sequenced sample consisted of whole blood. CDR3 DNA sequence: TGTGCCAGCAGTCCACGGACCGGCACAGATACGCAGTATTTT. Its translation: CASSPRTGTDTQYF.